A selection of T cell receptor beta chains follows, all from one sample in a study of identical twins. MiXCR was run by TCRdb on the 5' RACE reads, yielding one entry per CDR3 protein. The data show just over 450,000 distinct CDR3 sequences, approximately 14% seen once. These sequences were also reported in another study, on yellow fever vaccine responses in identical twins.

Sequenced input: CD4+ T cells sorted from blood. The receptors stem from a woman aged 18-29 years in good health. CDR3s include the opening cysteine and the closing phenylalanine or tryptophan. D genes are given only for firm matches. Not every row has a clone size; where given, it reads once, few, many or a size class.

J	V	size	D	CDR3	DNA
TRBJ2-5	TRBV5-1	.	.	CASSFGRGYQETQYF	TGCGCCAGCAGCTTTGGCAGGGGATACCAAGAGACCCAGTACTTC
TRBJ2-1	TRBV12-3/TRBV12-4	.	.	CASSSGTTYNEQFF	TGTGCCAGCAGCAGCGGGACAACCTACAATGAGCAGTTCTTC
TRBJ2-7	TRBV20-1	few	TRBD1	CSASEGATYEQYF	TGCAGTGCTAGCGAGGGGGCAACCTACGAGCAGTACTTC
TRBJ2-2	TRBV7-2	many	.	CASAPARGGNTGELFF	TGTGCCAGCGCCCCGGCACGGGGAGGGAACACCGGGGAGCTGTTTTTT
TRBJ2-3	TRBV12-3/TRBV12-4	many	.	CATKVEGRTDTQYF	TGTGCAACCAAGGTAGAGGGACGCACAGATACGCAGTATTTT
TRBJ2-5	TRBV12-3/TRBV12-4	few	.	CASSSTVKETQYF	TGTGCCAGCAGTAGCACTGTAAAAGAGACCCAGTACTTC
TRBJ2-1	TRBV29-1	few	.	CSVSLRTGSYNEQFF	TGCAGCGTTTCACTTAGGACTGGTTCCTACAATGAGCAGTTCTTC
TRBJ2-7	TRBV6-1	.	TRBD1	CASSRSQGAGSYEQYF	TGTGCCAGCAGCCGGTCACAGGGGGCCGGCTCCTACGAGCAGTACTTC
TRBJ2-7	TRBV11-1	.	.	CASSSEAGRYEQYF	TGTGCCAGCAGTTCCGAGGCAGGGAGGTACGAGCAGTACTTC
TRBJ1-1	TRBV18	.	TRBD1	CASSPGQGQSTEAFF	TGTGCCAGCTCACCCGGACAGGGTCAGAGCACTGAAGCTTTCTTT
TRBJ1-2	TRBV12-3/TRBV12-4	few	TRBD1	CASSPRTGGRYGYTF	TGTGCCAGCAGTCCAAGGACAGGGGGCCGCTATGGCTACACCTTC
TRBJ2-4	TRBV7-8	few	.	CASSPPAGIRQYF	TGTGCCAGCAGCCCTCCGGCGGGGATCCGTCAGTACTTC
TRBJ2-3	TRBV7-3	.	.	CASSLRWGSTDTQYF	TGTGCCAGCAGCTTACGGTGGGGTAGCACAGATACGCAGTATTTT
TRBJ2-2	TRBV4-2	many	.	CASSQAGANTGELFF	TGTGCCAGCAGCCAAGCTGGGGCGAACACCGGGGAGCTGTTTTTT
TRBJ1-5	TRBV29-1	.	.	CSVGAASNQPQHF	TGCAGCGTTGGGGCGGCCAGCAATCAGCCCCAGCATTTT
TRBJ1-1	TRBV20-1	.	.	CSARPPSMNTEAFF	TGCAGTGCAAGGCCCCCTTCTATGAACACTGAAGCTTTCTTT
TRBJ2-1	TRBV24-1	once	TRBD2	CATSDWTSGLSYNEQFF	TGTGCCACCAGTGATTGGACTAGCGGGCTCTCCTACAATGAGCAGTTCTTC
TRBJ2-7	TRBV6-5	.	.	CASSYGRGPYEQYF	TGTGCCAGCAGTTACGGGCGGGGGCCCTACGAGCAGTACTTC
TRBJ2-5	TRBV4-2	.	TRBD2	CASSRSSGGRETQYF	TGTGCCAGCAGCCGCTCTAGCGGGGGAAGGGAGACCCAGTACTTC
TRBJ1-6	TRBV20-1	.	.	CSARQDSNSPLHF	TGCAGTGCTAGGCAGGACAGTAATTCACCCCTCCACTTT
TRBJ2-7	TRBV3-1	few	TRBD1	CASSPNPGQGVSDSYEQYF	TGTGCCAGCAGCCCCAATCCCGGACAGGGGGTCTCCGACTCCTACGAGCAGTACTTC
TRBJ2-5	TRBV4-3	.	.	CASSRGQTGQETQYF	TGCGCCAGCAGCCGAGGACAGACGGGTCAAGAGACCCAGTACTTC
TRBJ2-7	TRBV7-2	many	TRBD1	CASSLGRGQGSYEQYF	TGTGCCAGCAGCTTAGGCAGGGGACAGGGCTCCTACGAGCAGTACTTC